This entry is about one T cell receptor beta chain. PCR was performed using 60 Vbeta and 13 Jbeta primers. The table came from immunoSEQ multiplex PCR; TCRdb's copy has only in-frame clones and leaves some out. The sample lists about 150,000 clones, about three quarters seen once, with approximately 3.1% in the top ten. This entry belongs to a study of cytomegalovirus exposure and HLA in healthy donors. This CDR3 is built from 14 residues. Trimming shortened V by 7 bases and J by 4 bases, and 17 bases separated the two germline ends. Germline assignment: CDR1 LNHDA and CDR2 SQIVND (reference sequence).

Specimen: PBMCs. The sequence derives from a woman aged 40 to 55 in good health and CMV-seronegative. The chain links TRBV19 to TRBJ2-7; the D gene is possibly TRBD1 (5 bases). The CDR3 region is CASNSPGRTYEQYF. CDR3 bases: TGTGCCAGTAATTCCCCAGGGCGCACTTACGAGCAGTACTTC.